One T cell receptor (beta chain) is described in this entry. The data stem from a study of memory CD4+ T cells and cytomegalovirus serostatus. The sort gate was single viable CD3+CD4+CD8-CD45RO+ cells for memory CD4+ T cells. Sequenced by immunoSEQ multiplex PCR; TCRdb stores in-frame clones only, minus some. Among about 53,000 clones listed, roughly 78% were seen once. The clonotype was recovered from an adult in good health and CMV-seronegative. The sample consisted of memory CD4+ T cells from blood.

Here the CDR3 DNA reads TGTGCCAGCAGCTTAGGGGGGGGGACAGGGAATCAGCCCCAGCATTTT. It codes for CASSLGGGTGNQPQHF. The rearrangement links TRBV7-2 to TRBJ1-5; 9 nucleotides align to TRBD1. Germline lookup yields CDR1 SGHTA and CDR2 FQGNSA. The length of the CDR3 is 16 residues. With V trimmed by 1 base and J by 4 bases, 5 bases remained unmatched.